Given below is one TCR beta chain in context. The sample comes from a study of blood T cells in healthy people across ages. Per-sample yields of isolated PBMCs were at least 7 million. Sample-barcoded 5' priming and a J-beta primer mix drove a second PCR of roughly 7 to 11 cycles. Sequencing recovered at least 2.5 million CDR3-containing paired-end reads from each sample. TCRdb itself ran the 5' RACE reads through MiXCR, one entry per CDR3 protein. The sample yields hundreds of thousands of distinct CDR3 sequences, 40% to 45% seen once. The CDR3 consists of 15 residues. The germline V and J ends were trimmed by 6 bases and 0 bases, with 15 bases remaining between them.

This clonotype was obtained from a man older than 75 in good health. The V and J genes are TRBV12-3 or TRBV12-4 and TRBJ2-7; D tentatively fits TRBD1 or TRBD2 (6 bases each). Sequenced sample: blood. DNA of the CDR3: TGTGCCAGCAGCAATCCCCGGGGGCCCTCCTACGAGCAGTACTTC. Amino acids: CASSNPRGPSYEQYF.